Each of the 30 T cell receptor beta chains below was sequenced from the same sample in a study of T cell repertoires in cytomegalovirus infection (dated by TCRdb to the late 2010s). The label giving this sample's treatment or condition can be read as: in vitro stimulation with specific CMV peptide epitopes to enrich CMV-specific T cells. No antigen has been identified for these receptors. Sequencer: Illumina HiSeq 1500. TCRdb trimmed public reads at Q25 via fastp, called clones via MiXCR and kept in-frame beta chains. Each record represents a unique CDR3 protein, reported with the most common genes and DNA among its rows. The sample table shows about 360,000 distinct CDR3 sequences, and about 35% are seen once. The top ten constitute roughly 14% of the sample. The sample in question was cultured PBMCs, obtained from culture after CMV antigen stimulation. Receptors originate from a human donor in good health (CMV status not recorded). Some clones in this sample may be carry-over from other donors' samples.

On this clonotype: Since no conserved phenylalanine or tryptophan closes the CDR3, a read error is the likely cause. The chain uses TRBV11-3 and TRBJ2-3; no definite D call. Trimming stripped 0 bases from V and 3 bases from J, with 16 bases between. The germline gives CDR1 SGHNT, CDR2 YENEEA. The CDR3 has 17 amino acids. CDR3: CASSLDQAAIATDTQYL. CDR3 nucleotide sequence: TGTGCCAGCAGCTTAGATCAGGCGGCTATTGCTACAGATACGCAGTATTTA.

This clonotype has just one count. V gene TRBV7-9 combines with J gene TRBJ1-1; TRBD1 might be the D (6 bases). The CDR3 runs 13 residues. Germline CDR1 SEHNR, CDR2 FQNEAQ (reference sequence). Trimming stripped 3 bases from V and 8 bases from J, with 13 bases between. The CDR3 region has the DNA TGTGCCAGCAGCTTCGAGGGGGTGAGGGAAGCTTTCTTT. Translating gives CASSFEGVREAFF.

This chain joins TRBV19 and TRBJ2-1; a weak D match, TRBD2 (5 bases). Germline CDR1 reads LNHDA; CDR2 reads SQIVND (reference sequence). There are 13 residues in the CDR3. Trimming left V 3 bases short and J 13 bases short, with 16 bases between. The DNA for the CDR3 is TGTGCCAGTAGTATTCGGGCCCCGGGATCCCAGTTCTTC. This gives the protein CASSIRAPGSQFF.

The table lists this clonotype with a few counts. The chain joins TRBV12-3 or TRBV12-4 to TRBJ2-2; perhaps TRBD1 as D (5 bases). The CDR3 sequence is 17 residues long. V lost 6 bases and J lost 3, with 20 bases in between. This CDR3 reads CASSKPADSTYTGELFF. As DNA, the CDR3 is TGTGCCAGCAGCAAACCCGCCGACAGTACCTACACCGGGGAGCTGTTTTTT.

This clonotype showed up just a few times. This chain uses TRBV6-2 or TRBV6-3 with TRBJ1-5; D ambiguous. CDR3 length equals 12 residues. Trimming left V 0 bases short and J 7 bases short, with 4 bases between. CDR1 is MNHEY and CDR2 is SVGEGT in the germline V gene. CDR3 nucleotides: TGTGCCAGCAGTTACTCTTGGCAGCCCCAGCATTTT. Its translation: CASSYSWQPQHF.

The chain employs TRBV12-3 or TRBV12-4 and TRBJ2-1; 9 bases line up with TRBD1. This CDR3 has 17 residues. J was trimmed by 1 base and V by 5 bases; bases with no gene match: 9. The CDR3 sequence is CASSPGTGSGSYNEQFF. Written as DNA, the CDR3 is TGTGCCAGCAGTCCCGGGACAGGGTCGGGATCCTACAATGAGCAGTTCTTC.

CDR3 protein: CASSKTPGVRQYV. Written as DNA, the CDR3 is TGTGCCAGCAGTAAGACCCCAGGGGTCCGGCAGTACGTC. This sequence joins TRBV27 and TRBJ2-7, with D perhaps matching TRBD1 (6 bases). Germline V CDR1 and CDR2: MNHEY, SMNVEV (reference sequence). The V end was cut by 5 bases, the J end by 9 bases, with 17 bases between. This CDR3 contains 13 residues.

The V gene is TRBV10-3, the J gene TRBJ2-1; no reliable D call. Trimming shortened V by 6 bases and J by 5 bases, and 14 bases separated the two germline ends. There are 14 residues in the CDR3. The germline gives CDR1 ENHRY, CDR2 SYGVKD. As DNA, the CDR3 is TGTGCCATCAGCGCCTGGAACCAAAACAATGAGCAGTTCTTC. Translated, it gives CAISAWNQNNEQFF.

J is TRBJ2-2 and V is TRBV7-3, with 7 bases that match TRBD2. This CDR3 spans 15 amino acids. CDR1 is SGHTA, CDR2 FQGTGA, per germline. Germline trimming cut 5 bases from V and 5 bases from J; bases unmatched to any gene: 8. The CDR3 DNA is TGTGCCAGCAGCCCGGGGGGACTTCTTACCGGGGAGCTGTTTTTT. Protein product: CASSPGGLLTGELFF.

V usage is TRBV14 and J usage is TRBJ2-2; D gene ambiguous. The V end was cut by 6 bases, the J end by 4 bases, with 18 bases between. This CDR3 is 16 amino acids long. Germline-derived CDR1 and CDR2 are SGHDN and FVKESK. CDR3 residues: CASSRHVDPRTGELFF. The CDR3 DNA sequence: TGTGCCAGCAGTCGCCATGTGGACCCTCGCACCGGGGAGCTGTTTTTT.

A few counts support this clonotype. The chain uses TRBV7-6 and TRBJ1-2; 7 nucleotides align to TRBD1. The CDR3 is 15 amino acids. V shed 5 bases, J shed 4 bases, and the junction held 10 bases outside the gene matches. Germline lookup yields CDR1 SGHVS and CDR2 FNYEAQ. The CDR3 nucleotides read TGTGCCAGCAGCCAATTAAGGGGACAGCCCTATGGCTACACCTTC. Translating it yields CASSQLRGQPYGYTF.

The genes are TRBV19 and TRBJ2-1; D remains unclear. This CDR3 spans 14 amino acids. The V end lost 0 bases, the J end lost 5 bases, and 8 bases lay between the germline ends. CDR1 is LNHDA and CDR2 is SQIVND in the germline V gene (reference sequence). This CDR3 is CASSIDRTDNEQFF. Written as DNA, the CDR3 is TGTGCCAGTAGTATAGATCGGACGGACAATGAGCAGTTCTTC. The full variable domain, with the rest looked up from reference TRBV19 and TRBJ2-1, is DGGITQSPKYLFRKEGQNVTLSCEQNLNHDAMYWYRQDPGQGLRLIYYSQIVNDFQKGDIAEGYSVSREKKESFPLTVTSAQKNPTAFYLCASSIDRTDNEQFFGPGTRLTVL.

The table lists this clonotype with a count of one. The chain's CDR3 is CASSPGPSGSFDEQFF. The DNA of the CDR3 is TGTGCCAGCAGCCCGGGGCCTAGCGGGAGTTTCGATGAGCAGTTCTTC. The chain recombines TRBV28 with TRBJ2-1; 10 bases are a match to TRBD2. The length of the CDR3 is 16 residues. CDR1 and CDR2 from the germline V gene are MDHEN and SYDVKM. The junction had 13 bases not matched to a gene; V was cut back by 6 bases and J by 8 bases.

The V and J genes are TRBV12-3 or TRBV12-4 and TRBJ1-2, with D hard to call. The V gene lost 3 bases and the J gene lost 0 bases, with 14 bases spanning the gap. The CDR3 loop spans 16 amino acids. CDR3: CASSLSPSYPNYGYTF. CDR3 DNA sequence: TGTGCCAGCAGTTTGTCCCCGTCGTACCCTAACTATGGCTACACCTTC.

The rearrangement uses TRBV6-1 and TRBJ1-1; possible D gene TRBD1, 5 bases. V lost 2 bases to trimming and J lost 8 bases, with 18 bases between them. The CDR3 loop spans 15 amino acids. Per germline, CDR1 MNHNS and CDR2 SASEGT. CDR3 residues: CASSELGLTPREAFF. The CDR3 bases are TGTGCCAGCAGTGAATTGGGGCTGACGCCGCGGGAAGCTTTCTTT.

This chain links TRBV7-9 with TRBJ2-1; no definite D call. Germline CDR1 SEHNR, CDR2 FQNEAQ (reference sequence). CDR3 length: 14 amino acids. The V and J ends lost 5 bases and 9 bases respectively, with 17 bases between them. The CDR3 sequence is CASSDFLAYGEQFF. In DNA form, the CDR3 reads TGTGCCAGCAGCGACTTCCTCGCTTACGGTGAGCAGTTCTTC.

V usage is TRBV7-2 and J usage is TRBJ1-2; D unresolved. The length of the CDR3 is 16 residues. V was clipped by 1 base and J by 6 bases, with 18 bases between them. The V gene's germline CDR1 is SGHTA and CDR2 FQGNSA. The CDR3 nucleotides are TGTGCCAGCAGCTTAGACGGGTCCGCATATGCAAATGGCTACACCTTC. Encoded protein: CASSLDGSAYANGYTF. Looking up the rest from reference TRBV7-2 and TRBJ1-2 gives the full variable domain: GAGVSQSPSNKVTEKGKDVELRCDPISGHTALYWYRQSLGQGLEFLIYFQGNSAPDKSGLPSDRFSAERTGGSVSTLTIQRTQQEDSAVYLCASSLDGSAYANGYTFGSGTRLTVV.

This clonotype occurred many times. This chain uses TRBV7-2 with TRBJ2-1; D perhaps matches TRBD2 (5 bases). Germline assignment: CDR1 SGHTA and CDR2 FQGNSA. The CDR3 extends over 16 amino acids. Deletions cut 6 bases from V and 0 bases from J, with 15 bases between. This chain's CDR3 is CASRMGRGSSYNEQFF. The CDR3 nucleotides read TGTGCCAGCAGAATGGGTAGAGGGAGCTCCTACAATGAGCAGTTCTTC.

This clonotype occurred many times. The chain combines TRBV7-2 with TRBJ2-3; possible D gene TRBD2, 5 bases. Looked up from germline, CDR1 is SGHTA and CDR2 is FQGNSA. The CDR3 extends over 14 amino acids. Trimming shortened V by 0 bases and J by 2 bases, and 6 bases separated the two germline ends. CDR3 sequence (DNA): TGTGCCAGCAGCTTAGCCGACTACACAGATACGCAGTATTTT. The encoded protein is CASSLADYTDTQYF.

J is TRBJ1-5 and V is TRBV7-9; 7 bases match TRBD1. Germline trimming cut 3 bases from V and 3 bases from J; bases unmatched to any gene: 5. Germline V gene data show CDR1 as SEHNR and CDR2 as FQNEAQ (reference sequence). The CDR3 length is 15 residues. CDR3 nucleotides: TGTGCCAGCAGCTTCGGGACAGAACTCAATCAGCCCCAGCATTTT. Translation: CASSFGTELNQPQHF. Based on the CDR3 plus reference TRBV7-9 and TRBJ1-5, the full variable domain is DTGVSQNPRHKITKRGQNVTFRCDPISEHNRLYWYRQTLGQGPEFLTYFQNEAQLEKSRLLSDRFSAERPKGSFSTLEIQRTEQGDSAMYLCASSFGTELNQPQHFGDGTRLSIL.

The chain uses TRBV6-2 or TRBV6-3 and TRBJ2-7; 8 bases match TRBD2. The CDR3 is 15 amino acids. From germline, CDR1 is MNHEY and CDR2 SVGEGT. J gave up 2 bases and V 2 bases, and 5 bases lay outside the gene matches. The CDR3 reads CASSYGREATYEQYF. The CDR3, as DNA: TGTGCCAGCAGTTACGGGCGGGAGGCCACCTACGAGCAGTACTTC.

The CDR3 nucleotides are TGTGCCACCAGTGACCCGGACGGGAACACCGGGGAGCTGTTTTTT. Its translation is CATSDPDGNTGELFF. The V and J genes are TRBV24-1 and TRBJ2-2, with D uncertain. The germline V gene encodes CDR1 KGHDR and CDR2 SFDVKD. This CDR3 is built from 15 residues. V was clipped by 4 bases and J by 1 base, with 9 bases between them.

The CDR3 reads CASSLASMREVEETQYF. The CDR3 DNA reads TGTGCCAGCAGCTTAGCTTCAATGCGGGAGGTCGAAGAGACCCAGTACTTC. The chain recombines TRBV7-9 with TRBJ2-5, with 8 bases fitting TRBD2. The CDR3 extends over 17 amino acids. Germline V gives CDR1 SEHNR, CDR2 FQNEAQ (reference sequence). V gave up 0 bases and J gave up 3 bases; unmatched junction bases: 9.

The chain recombines TRBV7-2 with TRBJ2-3; no firm D call. Looked up from germline, CDR1 is SGHTA and CDR2 is FQGNSA. Between the trimmed V and J ends, which lost 2 bases and 4 bases, there was a span of 7 bases. The CDR3 extends over 13 amino acids. Written as DNA, the CDR3 is TGTGCCAGCAGCTTAAAGGCGGCAGATACGCAGTATTTT. Translating gives CASSLKAADTQYF. The full variable domain, in which reference TRBV7-2 and TRBJ2-3 provide the parts outside the CDR3, is GAGVSQSPSNKVTEKGKDVELRCDPISGHTALYWYRQSLGQGLEFLIYFQGNSAPDKSGLPSDRFSAERTGGSVSTLTIQRTQQEDSAVYLCASSLKAADTQYFGPGTRLTVL.

The chain has TRBV7-6 and TRBJ2-4, with a weak D call TRBD1 (5 bases). V was pared by 3 bases and J by 5 bases, with 11 bases between. CDR3 length equals 14 residues. Germline assignment: CDR1 SGHVS and CDR2 FNYEAQ. CDR3 DNA sequence: TGTGCCAGCAGCTTTGGCCAGGGCCAAAACATTCAGTACTTC. It codes for CASSFGQGQNIQYF.

This clonotype was detected only a few times. The V call is TRBV18, the J call TRBJ2-1, with 9 nucleotides matching TRBD2. J lost 8 bases, V lost 0 bases, and 8 bases had no gene match. The germline CDR1 and CDR2 sequences are KGHSH and LQKENI. The length of the CDR3 is 16 residues. CDR3 sequence reads: CASSPPSSGSSDEQFF. CDR3 bases: TGTGCCAGCTCACCACCTAGTAGCGGGAGTAGCGATGAGCAGTTCTTC.

The rearrangement joins TRBV14 to TRBJ2-1; 13 bases match TRBD2. J was trimmed by 7 bases and V by 1 base; bases with no gene match: 1. This CDR3 contains 15 residues. Germline V gene sequence: CDR1 SGHDN, CDR2 FVKESK. CDR3 bases: TGTGCCAGCAGCCAAGCGACTAGCGGGAGGAATGAGCAGTTCTTC. Its protein product is CASSQATSGRNEQFF.

V and J are TRBV6-2 or TRBV6-3 and TRBJ2-1; D is possibly TRBD2 (6 bases). V lost 9 bases and J 7 bases, leaving 13 bases between the germline ends. CDR1 and CDR2 from the germline V gene are MNHEY and SVGEGT. The CDR3 loop spans 12 amino acids. In nucleotides, the CDR3 is TGTGCCAGAGGGGACTCCAAAAATGAGCAGTTCTTC. Encoded protein: CARGDSKNEQFF.

This clonotype showed up just a few times. This chain joins TRBV12-3 or TRBV12-4 and TRBJ1-6; 7 bases match TRBD1. With V trimmed by 4 bases and J by 7 bases, 7 bases remained unmatched. There are 15 residues in the CDR3. The CDR3 sequence is CASSYRGDGNSPLHF. CDR3 nucleotides: TGTGCCAGCAGTTACAGGGGCGATGGGAATTCACCCCTCCACTTT.

This chain joins TRBV14 and TRBJ2-4, with 11 bases identical to TRBD2. The CDR3 runs to 14 residues. CDR1 is SGHDN and CDR2 is FVKESK in the germline V gene. V dropped 0 bases and J dropped 11; count of bases not matched to a gene: 3. CDR3 amino acids: CASSQDWTSGFQYF. The CDR3 nucleotides are TGTGCCAGCAGCCAAGACTGGACTAGCGGGTTTCAGTACTTC.